These T cell receptor beta chains were read from a single sample in a study of blood T cell repertoires in COVID-19. Generated by immunoSEQ multiplex PCR, the TCRdb table keeps only in-frame clones and is missing some. This sample carries around 72,000 clones, nearly 85% of them seen once, and the ten largest clones take 1.8%. Sample: peripheral blood. The receptors here all came from a woman aged 55-75 years with acute or convalescent COVID-19. The CDR3 runs from the conserved cysteine through the conserved F or W. Each record gives: CDR3 protein, CDR3 DNA, V gene, clone size, J gene, D gene. The D gene is left open where the match is weak. Not all rows give a size; the values are once, few, many and, for expanded clones, a class.

CASSKAQGQETQYF | TGTGCCAGCAGTAAGGCTCAGGGGCAAGAGACCCAGTACTTC | TRBV25-1 | few | TRBJ2-5 | .
CASSLGTGTYGYTF | TGTGCCAGCAGCTTAGGGACAGGGACCTATGGCTACACCTTC | TRBV7-9 | . | TRBJ1-2 | TRBD1
CASSYRGGDNEQFF | TGCGCCAGCAGCTACAGGGGTGGGGACAATGAGCAGTTCTTC | TRBV5-1 | . | TRBJ2-1 | TRBD1
CASQPGTGGHIQYF | TGTGCCAGCCAACCCGGGACAGGGGGCCACATTCAGTACTTC | TRBV6-5 | . | TRBJ2-4 | TRBD1
CASSESGVWGYTF | TGTGCCAGCAGTGAATCGGGGGTTTGGGGCTACACCTTC | TRBV2 | few | TRBJ1-2 | .
CASSATSGRWNEQFF | TGTGCCAGCAGCGCAACTAGCGGGAGGTGGAATGAGCAGTTCTTC | TRBV9 | . | TRBJ2-1 | TRBD2
CASSEHPPGIAEAFF | TGTGCCAGCAGTGAACATCCGCCCGGGATTGCTGAAGCTTTCTTT | TRBV2 | . | TRBJ1-1 | .
CASSPPDSYEQYF | TGTGCCAGCTCACCCCCGGACAGCTACGAGCAGTACTTC | TRBV18 | . | TRBJ2-7 | .
CASSQDLSGNQPQHF | TGTGCCAGCAGCCAAGATCTTAGTGGCAATCAGCCCCAGCATTTT | TRBV3-1/TRBV3-2 | . | TRBJ1-5 | .
CASSSLQGARNTEAFF | TGTGCCAGCAGCTCGTTACAGGGGGCGAGGAACACTGAAGCTTTCTTT | TRBV7-2 | . | TRBJ1-1 | TRBD1
CASSLDRNYEQYF | TGTGCCAGCAGCCTTGACAGAAACTACGAGCAGTACTTC | TRBV12-3/TRBV12-4 | . | TRBJ2-7 | .
CASSDDVGTGDLTLHF | TGTGCCAGCAGCGACGACGTCGGGACGGGGGATTTAACCCTCCACTTT | TRBV7-6 | once | TRBJ1-6 | .
CASSPDRGPHGYTF | TGTGCCAGCTCACCGGACAGGGGGCCTCATGGCTACACCTTC | TRBV18 | . | TRBJ1-2 | TRBD1
CASSETRASTDTQYF | TGTGCCAGCAGCGAGACTAGGGCTAGCACAGATACGCAGTATTTT | TRBV6-5 | . | TRBJ2-3 | .
CASSITENTEAFF | TGTGCCAGTAGTATTACAGAGAACACTGAAGCTTTCTTT | TRBV19 | . | TRBJ1-1 | .
CASSPTGGSSYEQYF | TGTGCCAGCTCACCAACAGGGGGGAGCTCCTACGAGCAGTACTTC | TRBV18 | once | TRBJ2-7 | TRBD1
CASSFEGGTYNEQFF | TGTGCCAGCAGCTTTGAGGGGGGGACCTACAATGAGCAGTTCTTC | TRBV11-1 | once | TRBJ2-1 | .
CASSQDPSGAGGFYNEQFF | TGCGCCAGCAGCCAAGATCCTAGCGGGGCCGGGGGTTTTTACAATGAGCAGTTCTTC | TRBV4-1 | . | TRBJ2-1 | TRBD2
CASSYSSGIYGYTF | TGTGCCAGCAGTTACTCATCAGGGATCTATGGCTACACCTTC | TRBV6-5 | . | TRBJ1-2 | .
CASSLDRGRNYGYTF | TGTGCCAGCAGCTTGGACAGGGGGCGAAACTATGGCTACACCTTC | TRBV5-4 | . | TRBJ1-2 | TRBD1
CASSRGVSGNTIYF | TGTGCCAGCAGCCGAGGAGTCTCTGGAAACACCATATATTTT | TRBV3-1/TRBV3-2 | once | TRBJ1-3 | .
CASSLRLAAEQFF | TGTGCCAGCAGCTTAAGACTAGCGGCTGAGCAGTTCTTC | TRBV7-6 | . | TRBJ2-1 | TRBD2
CASSRGGNALFDSNQPQHF | TGTGCCAGTAGTAGGGGGGGCAATGCCCTATTCGATAGCAATCAGCCCCAGCATTTT | TRBV19 | . | TRBJ1-5 | .
CASSQVGGPTEAFF | TGTGCCAGCAGCCAAGTCGGTGGTCCGACTGAAGCTTTCTTT | TRBV3-1/TRBV3-2 | . | TRBJ1-1 | .
CASSQAGTSSYNEQFF | TGTGCCAGCAGCCAGGCCGGGACTAGCTCATACAATGAGCAGTTCTTC | TRBV4-2 | few | TRBJ2-1 | TRBD2
CASSTAAGTSENTEAFF | TGTGCCAGCAGCACCGCGGCGGGGACCTCAGAGAACACTGAAGCTTTCTTT | TRBV5-4 | . | TRBJ1-1 | .
CASSFDSSYEQYF | TGTGCCAGCAGCTTTGACAGCTCCTACGAGCAGTACTTC | TRBV7-2 | . | TRBJ2-7 | .
CASSAGTGGIGSNQPQHF | TGTGCCAGCAGCGCCGGGACAGGGGGCATTGGTAGCAATCAGCCCCAGCATTTT | TRBV7-6 | . | TRBJ1-5 | TRBD1
CAWSVFGTGGEKLFF | TGTGCCTGGAGTGTATTCGGGACAGGGGGTGAAAAACTGTTTTTT | TRBV30 | . | TRBJ1-4 | TRBD1
CASSQFTGTGDEKLFF | TGTGCCAGCAGCCAATTTACCGGGACAGGGGACGAAAAACTGTTTTTT | TRBV3-1/TRBV3-2 | . | TRBJ1-4 | TRBD1
CAWSVIPARVYGYTF | TGTGCCTGGAGTGTAATTCCGGCCAGGGTTTATGGCTACACCTTC | TRBV30 | . | TRBJ1-2 | .
CSASPTSGGTDTQYF | TGCAGTGCTAGTCCGACTAGCGGGGGGACAGATACGCAGTATTTT | TRBV20-1 | few | TRBJ2-3 | TRBD2
CASSLTGFSGDTQYF | TGCGCCAGCAGCTTGACAGGGTTTTCCGGAGATACGCAGTATTTT | TRBV5-1 | . | TRBJ2-3 | .
CASSDIWRGGTALHF | TGTGCCAGCAGTGATATTTGGAGGGGGGGGACGGCCCTCCACTTT | TRBV2 | . | TRBJ1-6 | .